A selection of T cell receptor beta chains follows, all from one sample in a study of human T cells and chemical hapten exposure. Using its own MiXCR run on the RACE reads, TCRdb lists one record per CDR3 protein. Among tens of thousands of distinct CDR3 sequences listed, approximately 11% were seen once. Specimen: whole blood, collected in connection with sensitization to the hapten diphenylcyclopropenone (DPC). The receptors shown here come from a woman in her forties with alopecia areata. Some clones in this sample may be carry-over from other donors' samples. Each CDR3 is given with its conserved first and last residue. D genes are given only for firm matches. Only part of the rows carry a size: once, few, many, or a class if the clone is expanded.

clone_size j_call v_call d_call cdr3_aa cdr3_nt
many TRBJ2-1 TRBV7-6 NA CASSLSGHSSYNEQFF TGTGCCAGCAGCTTATCCGGGCATAGCTCCTACAATGAGCAGTTCTTC
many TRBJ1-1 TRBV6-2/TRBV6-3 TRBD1 CASSRNRGRLNTEAFF TGTGCCAGCAGTCGGAACAGGGGAAGATTGAACACTGAAGCTTTCTTT
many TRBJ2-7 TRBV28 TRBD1 CASSRYSQGAGEQYF TGTGCCAGCAGCCGTTATTCCCAGGGGGCGGGGGAGCAGTACTTC
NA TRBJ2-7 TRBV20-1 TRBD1 CSVPGQGGYEQYF TGCAGCGTACCGGGACAGGGTGGATACGAGCAGTACTTC
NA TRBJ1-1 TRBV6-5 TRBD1 CASRGGDSLLNTEAFF TGTGCCAGCAGAGGGGGGGACAGCCTCTTGAACACTGAAGCTTTCTTT
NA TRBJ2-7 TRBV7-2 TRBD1 CASSLEQGTYEQYF TGTGCCAGCAGCTTAGAACAGGGGACGTACGAGCAGTACTTC
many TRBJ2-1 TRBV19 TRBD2 CASTISGDSYNEQFF TGTGCCAGTACCATTAGCGGGGACTCCTACAATGAGCAGTTCTTC
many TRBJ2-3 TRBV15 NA CATSRDRAQGTDTQYF TGTGCCACCAGCAGAGATAGGGCCCAGGGGACAGATACGCAGTATTTT
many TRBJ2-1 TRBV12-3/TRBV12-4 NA CASTPDTYNEQFF TGTGCCAGCACCCCTGACACTTACAATGAGCAGTTCTTC
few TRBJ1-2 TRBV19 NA CASSIKDVGYTF TGTGCCAGTAGTATAAAAGATGTTGGCTACACCTTC
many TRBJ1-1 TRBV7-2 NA CASSVKSLGNTEAFF TGTGCCAGCAGCGTAAAATCACTAGGGAACACTGAAGCTTTCTTT
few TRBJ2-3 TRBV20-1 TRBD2 CSATSGRPSTDTQYF TGCAGTGCTACTAGCGGGAGGCCATCCACAGATACGCAGTATTTT
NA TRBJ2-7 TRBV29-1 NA CSVRDGKSYEQYF TGCAGCGTCCGGGACGGAAAATCCTACGAGCAGTACTTC
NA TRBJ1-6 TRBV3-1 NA CASSLGQYNSPLHF TGTGCCAGCAGCCTAGGACAGTATAATTCACCCCTCCACTTT
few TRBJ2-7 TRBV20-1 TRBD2 CSARDYRYEQYF TGCAGTGCGAGGGACTACCGATACGAGCAGTACTTC
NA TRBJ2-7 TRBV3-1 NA CASSRAGSSYEQYF TGTGCCAGCAGCCGGGCGGGAAGCTCCTACGAGCAGTACTTC
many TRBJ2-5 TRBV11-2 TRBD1 CASSLGGQLQETQYF TGTGCCAGCAGCTTAGGGGGACAGTTACAAGAGACCCAGTACTTC
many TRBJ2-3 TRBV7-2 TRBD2 CASSLLSLAGADTQYF TGTGCCAGCAGCTTATTATCGCTAGCGGGAGCGGATACGCAGTATTTT
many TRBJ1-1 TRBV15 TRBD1 CATSRGDRANTEAFF TGTGCCACCAGCAGAGGAGACAGGGCGAACACTGAAGCTTTCTTT
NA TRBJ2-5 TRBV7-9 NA CASSLVGGTQYF TGTGCCAGCAGCTTAGTCGGGGGGACCCAGTACTTC
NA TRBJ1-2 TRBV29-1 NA CSVQADGYTF TGCAGCGTCCAGGCTGACGGCTACACCTTC
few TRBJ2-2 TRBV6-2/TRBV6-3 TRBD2 CASSLAGNPNTGELFF TGTGCCAGCAGTTTAGCGGGAAACCCCAACACCGGGGAGCTGTTTTTT
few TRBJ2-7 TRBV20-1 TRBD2 CSARSYRSGTVFYEQYF TGCAGTGCTAGATCTTACCGAAGCGGGACCGTTTTCTACGAGCAGTACTTC
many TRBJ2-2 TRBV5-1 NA CASSREGGTGELFF TGCGCCAGCAGCCGGGAAGGGGGCACCGGGGAGCTGTTTTTT
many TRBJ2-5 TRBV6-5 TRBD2 CASSYSGTSGGETQYF TGTGCCAGCAGTTACTCGGGGACTAGCGGGGGGGAGACCCAGTACTTC
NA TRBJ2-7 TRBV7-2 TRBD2 CASSFPSGGAGEQYF TGTGCCAGCAGCTTTCCCAGCGGGGGGGCCGGCGAGCAGTACTTC
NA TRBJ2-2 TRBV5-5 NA CASRERANTGELFF TGTGCCAGCAGGGAGAGGGCGAACACCGGGGAGCTGTTTTTT
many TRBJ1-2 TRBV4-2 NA CASSQGAGVAYGYTF TGTGCCAGCAGCCAAGGTGCGGGGGTGGCCTATGGCTACACCTTC
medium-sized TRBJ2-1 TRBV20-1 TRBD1 CSAPPGQGPNEQFF TGCAGTGCCCCTCCGGGACAGGGGCCCAATGAGCAGTTCTTC
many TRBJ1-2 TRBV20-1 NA CSAARSGGNYGYTF TGCAGTGCCGCCCGCTCCGGGGGCAACTATGGCTACACCTTC
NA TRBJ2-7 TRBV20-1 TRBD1 CSARLLGQGSNEQYF TGCAGTGCTAGACTCCTAGGACAGGGATCCAACGAGCAGTACTTC
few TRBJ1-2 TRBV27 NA CASSLGPNSYYGYTF TGTGCCAGCAGTTTAGGTCCAAACAGTTACTATGGCTACACCTTC
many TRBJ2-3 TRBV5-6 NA CASSLRLGARADTQYF TGTGCCAGCAGCTTAAGGCTGGGGGCTAGGGCAGATACGCAGTATTTT
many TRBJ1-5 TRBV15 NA CATSRSQGAFQPQHF TGTGCCACCAGCAGATCGCAGGGAGCCTTTCAGCCCCAGCATTTT
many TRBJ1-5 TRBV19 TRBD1 CASSPLDRGANQPQHF TGTGCCAGTAGTCCCCTGGACAGGGGGGCCAATCAGCCCCAGCATTTT
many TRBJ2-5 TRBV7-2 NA CASSLALDRTQYF TGTGCCAGCAGCTTAGCGCTGGACCGGACCCAGTACTTC
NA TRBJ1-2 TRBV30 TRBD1 CAWGQGNYGYTF TGTGCCTGGGGACAGGGGAACTATGGCTACACCTTC
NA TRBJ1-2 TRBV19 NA CASRLDGSGYTF TGTGCCAGTAGACTGGACGGCAGCGGCTACACCTTC
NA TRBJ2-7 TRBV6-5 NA CASSYAAEQYF TGTGCCAGCAGTTACGCGGCAGAGCAGTACTTC
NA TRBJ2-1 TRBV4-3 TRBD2 CASSQDKREIDEQFF TGCGCCAGCAGCCAAGATAAGCGGGAGATAGATGAGCAGTTCTTC
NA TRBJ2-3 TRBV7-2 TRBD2 CASSLDAAGNSDTQYF TGTGCCAGCAGCTTAGATGCAGCGGGAAATTCAGATACGCAGTATTTT
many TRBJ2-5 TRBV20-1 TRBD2 CSATIAGGLQETQYF TGCAGTGCTACCATAGCGGGGGGGCTCCAAGAGACCCAGTACTTC
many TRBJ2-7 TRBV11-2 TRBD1 CASSLVRGTGGSEQYF TGTGCCAGCAGCCTTGTTCGCGGGACAGGGGGCTCCGAGCAGTACTTC
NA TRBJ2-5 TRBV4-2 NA CASSLTTTSGVAETQYF TGTGCCAGCAGCCTGACGACTACTTCCGGGGTGGCAGAGACCCAGTACTTC
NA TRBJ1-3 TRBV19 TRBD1 CASATGSSGNTIYF TGTGCCAGTGCGACAGGGAGCTCTGGAAACACCATATATTTT
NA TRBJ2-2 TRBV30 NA CAWGYGPSPGELFF TGTGCCTGGGGGTACGGCCCTAGTCCCGGGGAGCTGTTTTTT
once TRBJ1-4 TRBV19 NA CATSPGNENLFF TGTGCCACAAGTCCCGGGAATGAAAATCTGTTTTTT
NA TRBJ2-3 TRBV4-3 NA CASSQTFADTDTQYF TGCGCCAGCAGCCAAACTTTCGCGGATACGGATACGCAGTATTTT
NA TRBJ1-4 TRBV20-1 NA CSARDGGRVSAKLFF TGCAGTGCTAGAGATGGCGGCAGGGTATCCGCAAAACTGTTTTTT
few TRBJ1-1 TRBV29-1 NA CSVEFGGPSEAFF TGCAGCGTTGAATTTGGGGGACCGTCGGAAGCTTTCTTT
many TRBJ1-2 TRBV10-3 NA CATQPGGTPAMIGYTF TGTGCCACCCAACCGGGAGGGACTCCCGCTATGATTGGCTACACCTTC
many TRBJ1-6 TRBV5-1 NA CASSFGQGNSPLHF TGCGCCAGCAGCTTCGGACAAGGCAATTCACCCCTCCACTTT
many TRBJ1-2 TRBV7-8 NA CASTLSEGYGYTF TGTGCCAGCACCCTGAGTGAAGGCTATGGCTACACCTTC
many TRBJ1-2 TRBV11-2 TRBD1 CASSSIQGINGYTF TGTGCCAGCAGCTCAATACAGGGGATTAATGGCTACACCTTC
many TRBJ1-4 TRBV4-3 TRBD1 CASSQNDRGRGEKLFF TGCGCCAGCAGCCAGAATGACAGGGGAAGAGGGGAAAAACTGTTTTTT